The T cell receptor (beta chain) under discussion was sequenced for a study of identical twins. This clonotype was seen ten or more times. The antigen remains undetermined. Study outcomes and limitations: Carriage of fewer insertions was seen in abundant cord blood beta clonotypes, whereas memory repertoires showed none.

Germline V gene data show CDR1 as DFQATT and CDR2 as SNEGSKA (reference sequence). V was pared by 2 bases and J by 2 bases, with 10 bases between. The CDR3 runs 14 residues. After template switching added a universal primer site, the resulting cDNA carried unique molecular identifiers. TCRdb reanalysed the 5' RACE reads using MiXCR and keeps one entry per CDR3 protein. The sample consists of hundreds of thousands of distinct CDR3 sequences, approximately 6.1% of them appearing once. The sequenced sample consisted of naive T cells sorted from blood. This chain uses TRBV20-1 with TRBJ1-5; maybe TRBD1 (5 bases). The origin of this receptor is a man younger than 30 in good health. In DNA, the CDR3 is TGCAGTGCTAGACGGGGCCAGGGCAATCAGCCCCAGCATTTT. It specifies CSARRGQGNQPQHF.